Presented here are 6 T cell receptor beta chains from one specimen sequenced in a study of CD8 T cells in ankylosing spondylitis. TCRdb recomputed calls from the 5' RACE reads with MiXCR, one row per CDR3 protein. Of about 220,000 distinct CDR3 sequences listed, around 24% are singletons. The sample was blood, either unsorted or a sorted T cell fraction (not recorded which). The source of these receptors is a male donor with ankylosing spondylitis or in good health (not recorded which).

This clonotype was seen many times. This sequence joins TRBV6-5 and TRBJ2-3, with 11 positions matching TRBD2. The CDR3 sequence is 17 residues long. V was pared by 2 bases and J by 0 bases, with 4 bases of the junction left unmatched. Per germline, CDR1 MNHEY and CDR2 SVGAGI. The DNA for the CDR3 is TGTGCCAGCAGTTACGAGACTAGCGGGGCTAGCACAGATACGCAGTATTTT. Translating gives CASSYETSGASTDTQYF.

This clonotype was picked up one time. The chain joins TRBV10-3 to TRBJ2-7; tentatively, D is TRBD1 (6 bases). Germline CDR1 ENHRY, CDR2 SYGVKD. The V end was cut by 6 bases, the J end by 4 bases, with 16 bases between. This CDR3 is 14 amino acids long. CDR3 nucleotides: TGTGCCATCAGCCCCCGACAGGCGAATTACGAGCAGTACTTC. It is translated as CAISPRQANYEQYF.

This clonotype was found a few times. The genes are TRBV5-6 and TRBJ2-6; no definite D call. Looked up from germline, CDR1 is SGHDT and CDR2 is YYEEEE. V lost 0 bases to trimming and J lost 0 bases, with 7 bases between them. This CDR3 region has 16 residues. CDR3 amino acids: CASSLVGSSGANVLTF. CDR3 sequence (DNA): TGTGCCAGCAGCTTGGTTGGCAGCTCTGGGGCCAACGTCCTGACTTTC.

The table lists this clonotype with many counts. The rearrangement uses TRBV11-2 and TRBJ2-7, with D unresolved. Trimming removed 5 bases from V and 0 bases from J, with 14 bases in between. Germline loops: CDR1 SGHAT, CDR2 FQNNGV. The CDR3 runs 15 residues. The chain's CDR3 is CASSSYSASSYEQYF. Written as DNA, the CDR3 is TGTGCCAGCAGCAGTTACAGCGCCTCCTCCTACGAGCAGTACTTC.

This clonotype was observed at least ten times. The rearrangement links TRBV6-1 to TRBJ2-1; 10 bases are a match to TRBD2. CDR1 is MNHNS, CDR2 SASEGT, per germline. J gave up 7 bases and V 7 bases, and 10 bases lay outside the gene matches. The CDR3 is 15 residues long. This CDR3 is CASKVHLAGANEQFF. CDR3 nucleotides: TGTGCCAGCAAGGTCCACCTAGCGGGAGCGAATGAGCAGTTCTTC.

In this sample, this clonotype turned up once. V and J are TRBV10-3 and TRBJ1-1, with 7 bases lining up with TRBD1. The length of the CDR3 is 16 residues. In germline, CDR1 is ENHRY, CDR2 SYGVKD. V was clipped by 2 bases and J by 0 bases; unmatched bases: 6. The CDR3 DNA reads TGTGCCATCAGTGAGCCGACCGGGACAGTGAACACTGAAGCTTTCTTT. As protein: CAISEPTGTVNTEAFF.